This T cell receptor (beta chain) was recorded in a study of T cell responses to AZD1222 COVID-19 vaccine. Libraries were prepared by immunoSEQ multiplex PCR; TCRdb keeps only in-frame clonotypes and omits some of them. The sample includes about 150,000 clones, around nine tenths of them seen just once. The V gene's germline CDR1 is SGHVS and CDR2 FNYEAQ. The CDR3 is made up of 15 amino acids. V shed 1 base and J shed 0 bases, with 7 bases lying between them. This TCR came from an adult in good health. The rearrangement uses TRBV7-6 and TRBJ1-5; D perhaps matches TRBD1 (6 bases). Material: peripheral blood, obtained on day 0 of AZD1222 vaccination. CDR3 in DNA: TGTGCCAGCAGCTTAGGAGGGGGTAGCAATCAGCCCCAGCATTTT. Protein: CASSLGGGSNQPQHF.